This T cell receptor (beta chain) was retrieved from a study of T-cell memory formation after mild COVID-19. For the study at large: TCR clustering was largely donor specific. Study-wide findings and caveats: Some clones that responded turned up in pre-infection memory, which suggests that cross-reactive memory joined in. Contracting clones, day 15 to 85, had balanced CD4/CD8, and later expanders favored CD4+.

This clonotype was seen at least ten times. Its antigen is unidentified. Germline V CDR1 and CDR2: SGHRS, YFSETQ. Trimming removed 3 bases from V and 3 bases from J; junction bases left unmatched: 5. CDR3 length: 15 amino acids. A 5'RACE reaction primed in the constant segment made cDNA libraries of TCR alpha and TCR beta, and these carried sample barcodes and UMIs. Using its own MiXCR run on the 5' RACE reads, TCRdb lists one record per CDR3 protein. The table has 250,000 or so distinct CDR3 sequences, more than 15% seen once. Source material: PBMCs or a T cell subset sorted from them (not recorded which). The source of this sequence is a man aged 18 to 30 who had mild COVID-19 (a few samples of this study predate the infection). Cell type and time point are not known. This rearrangement joins TRBV5-1 to TRBJ2-5, with 10 bases matching TRBD1. The CDR3 sequence is CASSSTGTGEETQYF. The CDR3 region has the DNA TGCGCCAGCAGCTCGACCGGGACAGGGGAAGAGACCCAGTACTTC.